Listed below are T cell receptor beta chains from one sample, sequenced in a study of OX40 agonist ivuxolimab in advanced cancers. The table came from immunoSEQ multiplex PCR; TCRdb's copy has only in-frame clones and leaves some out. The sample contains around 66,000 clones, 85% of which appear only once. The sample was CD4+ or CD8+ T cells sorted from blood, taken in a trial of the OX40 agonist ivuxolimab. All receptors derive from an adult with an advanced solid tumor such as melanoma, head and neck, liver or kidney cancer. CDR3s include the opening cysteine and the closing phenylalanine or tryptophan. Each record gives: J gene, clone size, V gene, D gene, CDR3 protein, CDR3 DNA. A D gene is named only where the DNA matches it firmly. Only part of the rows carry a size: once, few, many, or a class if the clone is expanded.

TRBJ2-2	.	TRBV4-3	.	CASSQGLFGELFF	TGCGCCAGCAGCCAAGGACTTTTCGGGGAGCTGTTTTTT
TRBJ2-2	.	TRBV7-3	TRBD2	CASFLAGGTGELFF	TGTGCCAGCTTTCTAGCGGGGGGCACCGGGGAGCTGTTTTTT
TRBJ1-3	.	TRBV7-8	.	CASRRTGQTGNTIYF	TGTGCCAGCAGGCGAACCGGACAGACTGGAAACACCATATATTTT
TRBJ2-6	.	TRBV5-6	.	CASSLASAGANVLTF	TGTGCCAGCAGCTTGGCGTCGGCAGGGGCCAACGTCCTGACTTTC
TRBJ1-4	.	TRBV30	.	CAWRALINEKLFF	TGTGCCTGGAGAGCACTGATTAATGAAAAACTGTTTTTT
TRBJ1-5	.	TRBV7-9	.	CASSSRYQPQHF	TGTGCCAGCAGCTCGAGATATCAGCCCCAGCATTTT
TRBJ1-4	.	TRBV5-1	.	CASSFSPSLGTNEKLFF	TGCGCCAGCAGCTTTTCCCCGTCCTTGGGGACTAATGAAAAACTGTTTTTT
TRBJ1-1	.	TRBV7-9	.	CASSLVGAENTEAFF	TGTGCCAGCAGCTTAGTGGGGGCGGAGAACACTGAAGCTTTCTTT
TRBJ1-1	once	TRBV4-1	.	CASSSLGLGTEAFF	TGCGCCAGCAGCTCCCTGGGGTTGGGGACTGAAGCTTTCTTT
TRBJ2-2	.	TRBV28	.	CASSKPPNTGELFF	TGTGCCAGCTCAAAGCCCCCGAACACCGGGGAGCTGTTTTTT
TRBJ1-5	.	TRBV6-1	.	CASLTRWQGNQPQHF	TGTGCCAGCCTCACCCGCTGGCAGGGCAATCAGCCCCAGCATTTT
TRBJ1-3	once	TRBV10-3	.	CAISTGLSGNTIYF	TGTGCCATCAGTACAGGGCTCTCTGGAAACACCATATATTTT
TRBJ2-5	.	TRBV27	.	CASSSIPGETQYF	TGTGCCAGCAGTTCAATACCTGGGGAGACCCAGTACTTC
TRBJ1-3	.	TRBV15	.	CATSPTDGNTIYF	TGTGCCACCAGCCCGACGGATGGAAACACCATATATTTT
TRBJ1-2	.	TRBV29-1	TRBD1	CSVEERQGSPYGYTF	TGCAGCGTTGAAGAGAGACAGGGGTCACCCTATGGCTACACCTTC
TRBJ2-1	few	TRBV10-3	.	CAISEEGRHNEQFF	TGTGCCATCAGTGAAGAGGGGAGACACAATGAGCAGTTCTTC
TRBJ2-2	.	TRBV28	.	CASSSGDYTGELFF	TGTGCCAGCAGTTCGGGGGACTACACCGGGGAGCTGTTTTTT
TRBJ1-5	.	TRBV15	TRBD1	CATSSGQGHQPQHF	TGTGCCACCAGCAGCGGACAGGGGCATCAGCCCCAGCATTTT
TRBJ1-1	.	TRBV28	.	CASSLSTGRNTEAFF	TGTGCCAGCAGTTTATCTACAGGGAGGAACACTGAAGCTTTCTTT
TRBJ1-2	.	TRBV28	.	CASSRVSTDYGYTF	TGTGCCAGCAGTCGGGTCTCGACAGACTATGGCTACACCTTC
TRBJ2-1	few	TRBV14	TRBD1	CASSQDWQGVDGGEQFF	TGTGCCAGCAGCCAAGATTGGCAGGGGGTAGACGGTGGTGAGCAGTTCTTC
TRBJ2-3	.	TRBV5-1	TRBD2	CASSSSGASDTQYF	TGCGCCAGCAGCTCTAGCGGGGCGTCAGATACGCAGTATTTT
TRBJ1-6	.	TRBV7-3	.	CASSAYRDNSPLHF	TGTGCCAGCAGCGCGTACAGGGATAATTCACCCCTCCACTTT
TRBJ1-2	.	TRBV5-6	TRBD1	CASSSGTGYGGYTF	TGTGCCAGCAGCAGCGGGACAGGGTATGGTGGCTACACCTTC
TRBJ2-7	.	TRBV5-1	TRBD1	CASSWLIPGQGYEQYF	TGCGCCAGCAGCTGGTTAATACCGGGACAGGGCTACGAGCAGTACTTC
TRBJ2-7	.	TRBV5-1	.	CASSLFSLSYEQYF	TGCGCCAGCAGCTTGTTCTCCCTCTCCTACGAGCAGTACTTC
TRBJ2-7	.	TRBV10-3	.	CAISESGRLAGSYEQYF	TGTGCCATCAGTGAGTCGGGTCGTTTAGCTGGTTCATACGAGCAGTACTTC
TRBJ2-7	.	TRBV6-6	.	CASSYSQFYEQYF	TGTGCCAGCAGTTACTCGCAGTTCTACGAGCAGTACTTC
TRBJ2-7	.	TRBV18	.	CASSSRGASSYEQYF	TGTGCCAGCTCATCCCGCGGGGCGAGCTCCTACGAGCAGTACTTC
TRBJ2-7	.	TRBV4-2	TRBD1	CASSQDGTDSYEQYF	TGTGCCAGCAGCCAAGACGGGACAGACTCCTACGAGCAGTACTTC
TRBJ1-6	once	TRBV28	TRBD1	CASGNDRGNSPLHF	TGTGCCAGCGGGAATGACAGGGGAAATTCACCCCTCCACTTT
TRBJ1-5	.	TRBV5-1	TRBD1	CASSPTGLDQPQHF	TGCGCCAGCAGCCCGACAGGGCTAGATCAGCCCCAGCATTTT
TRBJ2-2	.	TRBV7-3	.	CASSLLGGPTTGELFF	TGTGCCAGCAGCTTATTAGGAGGGCCGACCACCGGGGAGCTGTTTTTT
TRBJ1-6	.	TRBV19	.	CASTSSGGSYNSPLHF	TGTGCCAGCACCTCTTCGGGGGGCTCCTATAATTCACCCCTCCACTTT
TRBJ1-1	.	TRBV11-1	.	CASSSGQNTEAFF	TGTGCCAGCAGCTCCGGGCAGAACACTGAAGCTTTCTTT
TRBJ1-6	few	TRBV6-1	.	CASTSGRQLNSPLHF	TGTGCCAGCACCTCAGGTCGGCAGTTGAATTCACCCCTCCACTTT
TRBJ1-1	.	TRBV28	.	CAGGPETDNTEAFF	TGTGCCGGCGGGCCCGAGACTGATAACACTGAAGCTTTCTTT
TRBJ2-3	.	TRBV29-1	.	CSVVRGAVSTDTQYF	TGCAGCGTTGTCCGAGGCGCCGTAAGCACAGATACGCAGTATTTT
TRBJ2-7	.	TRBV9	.	CASSRAEGEGDEQYF	TGTGCCAGCAGCCGCGCTGAGGGGGAGGGGGACGAGCAGTACTTC
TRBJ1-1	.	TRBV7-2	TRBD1	CASSTQGASEAFF	TGTGCCAGCAGCACACAGGGGGCGTCTGAAGCTTTCTTT
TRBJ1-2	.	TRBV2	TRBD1	CASSAGTGGYGYTF	TGTGCCAGCAGTGCTGGGACAGGGGGCTATGGCTACACCTTC
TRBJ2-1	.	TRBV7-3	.	CASSFSPRVSYNEQFF	TGTGCCAGCAGCTTCAGTCCTAGGGTTTCCTACAATGAGCAGTTCTTC
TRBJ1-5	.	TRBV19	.	CASSIKVGTRNQPQHF	TGTGCCAGTAGTATTAAGGTGGGGACAAGGAATCAGCCCCAGCATTTT
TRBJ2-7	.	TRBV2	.	CASTRGYEQYF	TGTGCCAGCACTAGAGGATACGAGCAGTACTTC
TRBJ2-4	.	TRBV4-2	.	CASSQVEQGTAKNIQYF	TGTGCCAGCAGCCAAGTGGAACAGGGCACAGCCAAAAACATTCAGTACTTC
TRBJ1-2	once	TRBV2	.	CASQQASYGYTF	TGTGCCAGTCAACAGGCGTCCTATGGCTACACCTTC
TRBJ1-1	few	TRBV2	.	CASSLDRRAEAFF	TGTGCCAGCAGCCTAGACAGGAGGGCTGAAGCTTTCTTT
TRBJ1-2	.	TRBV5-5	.	CASSLGLLSGYGYTF	TGTGCCAGCAGCTTGGGGCTTTTGAGCGGCTATGGCTACACCTTC